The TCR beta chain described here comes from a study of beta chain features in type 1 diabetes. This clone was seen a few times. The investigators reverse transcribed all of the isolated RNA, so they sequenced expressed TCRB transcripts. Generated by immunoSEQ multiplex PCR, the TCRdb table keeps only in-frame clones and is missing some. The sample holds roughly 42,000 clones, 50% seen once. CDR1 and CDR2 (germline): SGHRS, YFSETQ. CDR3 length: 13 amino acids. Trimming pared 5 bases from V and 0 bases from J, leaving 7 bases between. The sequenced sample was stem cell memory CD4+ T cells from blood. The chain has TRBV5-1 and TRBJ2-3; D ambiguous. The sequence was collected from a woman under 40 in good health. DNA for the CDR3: TGCGCCAGCAGTCAGACTAGCACAGATACGCAGTATTTT. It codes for CASSQTSTDTQYF. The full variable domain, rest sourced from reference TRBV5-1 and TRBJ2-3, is KAGVTQTPRYLIKTRGQQVTLSCSPISGHRSVSWYQQTPGQGLQFLFEYFSETQRNKGNFPGRFSGRQFSNSRSEMNVSTLELGDSALYLCASSQTSTDTQYFGPGTRLTVL.